This TCR beta chain was sequenced during a study of T cell repertoires in cytomegalovirus infection. At the level of the study: CMV infection and matching HLA type were both indicated by public TCR beta signatures.

MiXCR was run by TCRdb on the reads, yielding one entry per CDR3 protein. Among more than 85,000 distinct CDR3 sequences listed, 23% were seen once. Per germline, CDR1 SEHNR and CDR2 FQNEAQ (reference sequence). This CDR3 is built from 16 residues. Trimming at V came to 1 base and at J to 8 bases, leaving 9 bases not matched to a gene. This clonotype is a singleton in its sample. This chain links TRBV7-9 with TRBJ2-1, with TRBD2 identical over 9 bases. The origin of this receptor is a human donor in good health (CMV status not recorded). Some clones in this sample may be carry-over from other donors' samples. Sequencing was done on a sample of CD8+ T cells from PBMCs. CDR3 coding DNA: TGTGCCAGCAGCTTAGGGCTAGCGGGAAGGGGGGATGAGCAGTTCTTC. It is translated as CASSLGLAGRGDEQFF.